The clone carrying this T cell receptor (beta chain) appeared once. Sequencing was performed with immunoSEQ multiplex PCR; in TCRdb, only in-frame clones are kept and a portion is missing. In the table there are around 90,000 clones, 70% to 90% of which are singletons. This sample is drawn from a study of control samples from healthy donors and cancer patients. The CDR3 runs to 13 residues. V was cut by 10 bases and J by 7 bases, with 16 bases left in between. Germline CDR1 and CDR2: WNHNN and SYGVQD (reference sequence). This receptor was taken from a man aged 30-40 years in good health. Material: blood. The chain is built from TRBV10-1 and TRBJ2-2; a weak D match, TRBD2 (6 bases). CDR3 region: CATQGGEGGELFF. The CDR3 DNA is TGCGCCACCCAAGGCGGGGAAGGCGGGGAGCTGTTTTTT.